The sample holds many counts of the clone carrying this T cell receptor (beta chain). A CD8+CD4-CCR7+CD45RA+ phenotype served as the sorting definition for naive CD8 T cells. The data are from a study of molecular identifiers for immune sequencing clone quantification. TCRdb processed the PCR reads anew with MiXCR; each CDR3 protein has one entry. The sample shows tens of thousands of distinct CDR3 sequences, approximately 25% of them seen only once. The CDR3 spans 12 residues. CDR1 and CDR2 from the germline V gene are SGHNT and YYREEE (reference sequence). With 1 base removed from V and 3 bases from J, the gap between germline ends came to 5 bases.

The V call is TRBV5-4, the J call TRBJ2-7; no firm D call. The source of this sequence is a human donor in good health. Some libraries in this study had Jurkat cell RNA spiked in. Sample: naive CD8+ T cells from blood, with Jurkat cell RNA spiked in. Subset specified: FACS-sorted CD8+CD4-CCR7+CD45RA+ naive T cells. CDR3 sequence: CASSLPGYEQYF. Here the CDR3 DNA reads TGTGCCAGCAGCTTGCCGGGCTACGAGCAGTACTTC.